Presented here are 27 T cell receptor beta chains from one specimen sequenced in a study of cytotoxic CD8 clonotypes in ibrutinib-treated CLL. Method: immunoSEQ multiplex PCR; TCRdb's copy keeps in-frame clones and lacks some. The sample lists approximately 340,000 clones; 67% were seen once. The specimen was PBMCs, collected after 36 months of ibrutinib treatment. The receptors originated from a human donor with chronic lymphocytic leukemia.

This clone was counted a few times. This rearrangement joins TRBV4-1 to TRBJ2-3, with D possibly TRBD2 on 5 matching bases. The V gene's germline CDR1 is MGHRA and CDR2 YSYEKL. This CDR3 has 16 residues. Trimming cost V 5 bases and J 2 bases, with 17 bases left between them. The CDR3 sequence: CASSYGGRANTDTQYF. CDR3 sequence (DNA): TGCGCCAGCAGCTATGGCGGGCGGGCAAACACAGATACGCAGTATTTT.

V gene TRBV19 combines with J gene TRBJ1-4; no clear D. The CDR3 is 14 amino acids. Trimming pared 3 bases from V and 8 bases from J, leaving 13 bases between. Germline assignment: CDR1 LNHDA and CDR2 SQIVND (reference sequence). The CDR3 DNA follows: TGTGCCAGTAGTATGAGACATTACGGGGAAAAACTGTTTTTT. It is translated as CASSMRHYGEKLFF.

This chain uses TRBV27 with TRBJ2-7; 7 bases align to TRBD1. V gave up 4 bases and J gave up 2 bases; unmatched junction bases: 11. The germline CDR1 and CDR2 sequences are MNHEY and SMNVEV (reference sequence). The CDR3 loop spans 16 amino acids. The CDR3 coding sequence is TGTGCCAGCAGTTCGCCCCACAGGGGACAAACCTACGAGCAGTACTTC. It translates to CASSSPHRGQTYEQYF.

The chain combines TRBV11-2 with TRBJ2-3; no definite D call. V lost 1 base and J lost 4, with 15 bases in between. Germline V gene sequence: CDR1 SGHAT, CDR2 FQNNGV. The CDR3 is made up of 16 amino acids. CDR3 bases: TGTGCCAGCAGCTTAGTTTCAGGCTTGGGCGCAGATACGCAGTATTTT. Translated: CASSLVSGLGADTQYF. The full variable domain, completed using reference TRBV11-2 and TRBJ2-3, is EAGVAQSPRYKIIEKRQSVAFWCNPISGHATLYWYQQILGQGPKLLIQFQNNGVVDDSQLPKDRFSAERLKGVDSTLKIQPAKLEDSAVYLCASSLVSGLGADTQYFGPGTRLTVL.

The chain combines TRBV5-4 with TRBJ2-5; 9 nucleotides align to TRBD1. Trimming cost V 4 bases and J 5 bases; bases outside gene matches: 9. This CDR3 comprises 15 residues. Germline-derived CDR1 and CDR2 are SGHNT and YYREEE (reference sequence). CDR3 coding DNA: TGTGCCAGCAGCGTACCGACAGGGGGTTTTGAGACCCAGTACTTC. Protein sequence: CASSVPTGGFETQYF.

CDR3 residues: CASSQDSRDTQYF. Written as DNA, the CDR3 is TGTGCCAGCAGCCAAGATTCGCGGGATACGCAGTATTTT. This chain connects TRBV4-2 to TRBJ2-3; D is uncertain. The V and J ends lost 0 bases and 6 bases respectively, with 7 bases between them. The CDR3 sequence is 13 residues long. The germline V gene has CDR1 LGHNA and CDR2 YNFKEQ.

This chain uses TRBV28 with TRBJ1-2, with TRBD1 identical over 8 bases. Trimming cost V 6 bases and J 3 bases; bases outside gene matches: 6. The CDR3 runs 14 residues. Germline V CDR1 and CDR2: MDHEN, SYDVKM. CDR3 DNA: TGTGCCAGCAGGACGACAGGGGCCGACTATGGCTACACCTTC. Its translation is CASRTTGADYGYTF.

This clone was counted a few times. The genes are TRBV29-1 and TRBJ2-7, with D perhaps being TRBD1 or TRBD2 (7 bases each). V lost 4 bases, J lost 7 bases, and 17 bases lay in between. Germline assignment: CDR1 SQVTM and CDR2 ANQGSEA. The CDR3 contains 13 residues. CDR3 bases: TGCAGCGTTGTATCCGGGACAGCGGGGGAGCAGTACTTC. It yields the protein CSVVSGTAGEQYF.

This clone was counted many times. J is TRBJ2-7 and V is TRBV7-2; TRBD1 aligns across 9 bases. J lost 5 bases, V lost 0 bases, and 8 bases had no gene match. The germline V gene has CDR1 SGHTA and CDR2 FQGNSA. The CDR3 runs to 16 residues. The CDR3 region is CASSLAVTGGFNEQYF. CDR3 coding DNA: TGTGCCAGCAGCTTAGCGGTAACAGGGGGCTTCAACGAGCAGTACTTC.

The V gene is TRBV28, the J gene TRBJ2-7; 7 nucleotides match TRBD1. The V and J ends lost 2 bases and 3 bases, in that order; junction bases with no gene match: 4. CDR1 is MDHEN, CDR2 SYDVKM, per germline. The CDR3 contains 14 residues. This CDR3 is CASSLPTGVYEQYF. The CDR3 coding sequence is TGTGCCAGCAGTTTACCCACAGGGGTCTACGAGCAGTACTTC.

The chain joins TRBV29-1 to TRBJ2-1, with D tentatively TRBD2 (6 bases). This CDR3 spans 14 amino acids. Trimming left V 2 bases short and J 6 bases short, with 14 bases between. From germline, CDR1 is SQVTM and CDR2 ANQGSEA. CDR3 region: CSVEPQTSFNEQFF. DNA for the CDR3: TGCAGCGTTGAACCCCAGACTAGTTTCAATGAGCAGTTCTTC.

V is TRBV25-1 and J is TRBJ2-4; 11 nucleotides line up with TRBD1. The germline gives CDR1 MGHDK, CDR2 SYGVNS. The CDR3 is made up of 18 amino acids. The V segment lost 3 bases and the J segment 2 bases; nucleotides outside the gene matches: 9. CDR3 loop: CASSDPRGQGGSKNIQYF. The CDR3 coding sequence is TGTGCCAGCAGTGATCCCCGGGGACAGGGGGGATCCAAAAACATTCAGTACTTC.

With regard to this clone: The same CDR3 is also encoded by other DNA sequences in this sample. The CDR3 here is CASSPGLNYGYTF. DNA of the CDR3: TGTGCCAGCTCCCCGGGACTGAACTATGGCTACACCTTC. V and J are TRBV18 and TRBJ1-2, with TRBD1 as a possible D gene (5 bases). The CDR3 runs 13 residues. Between the trimmed V and J ends, which lost 6 bases and 2 bases, there was a span of 10 bases. Germline loops: CDR1 KGHSH, CDR2 LQKENI. The full variable domain, in which reference TRBV18 and TRBJ1-2 provide the parts outside the CDR3, is NAGVMQNPRHLVRRRGQEARLRCSPMKGHSHVYWYRQLPEEGLKFMVYLQKENIIDESGMPKERFSAEFPKEGPSILRIQQVVRGDSAAYFCASSPGLNYGYTFGSGTRLTVV.

The genes are TRBV11-3 and TRBJ2-7, with D possibly TRBD1 on 6 matching bases. V lost 2 bases, J lost 2 bases, and 10 bases lay in between. Germline V gene lookup returns CDR1 SGHNT and CDR2 YENEEA. This CDR3 region has 14 residues. The CDR3 DNA is TGTGCCAGCAGCTTAAGAGGGGACACCTACGAGCAGTACTTC. It translates to CASSLRGDTYEQYF.

The chain is built from TRBV6-1 and TRBJ2-7; D may be TRBD1 or TRBD2 (5 bases each). The CDR3 has 13 residues. The ends were cut back, 7 bases at V and 2 bases at J, with 12 bases in the middle. The germline CDR1 and CDR2 sequences are MNHNS and SASEGT. The CDR3 loop reads CASIRDGPYEQYF. In DNA form, the CDR3 reads TGTGCCAGCATAAGGGACGGACCCTACGAGCAGTACTTC.

With respect to this clone: No DNA is shown, since the ends of the CDR3 on it are uncertain; the CDR3 is the one TCRdb lists. The chain combines TRBV2 with TRBJ2-1; TRBD2 reflects the table's D call only, with no check against the DNA. Germline CDR1 is SNHLY and CDR2 is FYNNEI. Inclusive of both ends, the CDR3 amounts to 17 amino acids. CDR3 residues: CASTSPWGGGTSVRVFF.

This chain connects TRBV21-1 to TRBJ2-7; the DNA was not used to check the table's D call, TRBD2. TRBV21-1 is a documented pseudogene. This CDR3 is 11 amino acids long. CDR3 DNA: TGTGTTCCACTAGCGTTCTACGAGCAGTACTTC. It specifies CVPLAFYEQYF.

V is TRBV7-9 and J is TRBJ1-5; D is possibly TRBD1 (5 bases). Germline CDR1 SEHNR, CDR2 FQNEAQ (reference sequence). Trimming stripped 0 bases from V and 2 bases from J, with 11 bases between. The CDR3 length is 16 residues. This CDR3 reads CASSLARGVGNQPQHF. The CDR3 region has the DNA TGTGCCAGCAGCTTAGCGCGGGGGGTGGGCAATCAGCCCCAGCATTTT.

The chain joins TRBV5-1 to TRBJ2-7; D possibly corresponds to TRBD1 (5 bases). V lost 0 bases and J 6 bases, leaving 13 bases between the germline ends. The V gene's germline CDR1 is SGHRS and CDR2 YFSETQ. The CDR3 is 14 residues long. The CDR3 bases are TGCGCCAGCAGCTTGGCAAGGGGTGTCACCGAGCAGTACTTC. Residues: CASSLARGVTEQYF.

The chain uses TRBV11-2 and TRBJ2-5; no definite D call. V was pared by 2 bases and J by 5 bases, with 15 bases between. The CDR3 is 15 amino acids. Germline V CDR1 and CDR2: SGHAT, FQNNGV. The CDR3 loop is CASSLRARLSETQYF. The CDR3 coding sequence is TGTGCCAGCAGCTTAAGGGCACGACTCTCGGAGACCCAGTACTTC.

The CDR3 sequence: CASARQAFYEQYF. CDR3 in DNA: TGTGCCAGCGCAAGACAGGCCTTCTACGAGCAGTACTTC. This sequence joins TRBV7-2 and TRBJ2-7; possible D gene TRBD1, 6 bases. V was clipped by 8 bases and J by 3 bases, with 14 bases between them. This CDR3 region has 13 residues. CDR1 and CDR2 from the germline V gene are SGHTA and FQGNSA.

J is TRBJ1-2 and V is TRBV10-3; the match to TRBD1 covers 9 bases. V lost 2 bases to trimming and J lost 4 bases; unmatched junction nucleotides: 11. Germline CDR1 and CDR2: ENHRY and SYGVKD. The CDR3 extends over 17 amino acids. As DNA, the CDR3 is TGTGCCATCAGTGAGGCGGGACAGGGAATGTATGGCTATGGCTACACCTTC. As protein: CAISEAGQGMYGYGYTF.

The rearrangement links TRBV5-8 to TRBJ2-7; no clear D gene. Trimming pared 2 bases from V and 0 bases from J, leaving 3 bases between. This CDR3 is built from 12 residues. Germline loops: CDR1 SGHTS, CDR2 YDEGEE. CDR3 nucleotide sequence: TGTGCCAGCAGCTTCCACTCCTACGAGCAGTACTTC. Translating gives CASSFHSYEQYF.

V usage is TRBV29-1 and J usage is TRBJ2-7; 12 bases are shared with TRBD2. V shed 4 bases, J shed 1 base, and the junction held 2 bases outside the gene matches. Per germline, CDR1 SQVTM and CDR2 ANQGSEA. The CDR3 is 14 amino acids. The CDR3 nucleotides read TGCAGCGTTGCCGGGACTAGCGGGTCCTACGAGCAGTACTTC. Protein product: CSVAGTSGSYEQYF.

CDR3 amino acids: CASSHPDEPSGSYEQYF. For the CDR3, the DNA is TGCGCCAGCAGCCATCCCGACGAGCCTAGCGGATCCTACGAGCAGTACTTC. The genes are TRBV4-1 and TRBJ2-7; 7 bases match TRBD2. The CDR3 extends over 17 amino acids. The J segment lost 1 base and the V segment lost 3 bases, leaving 12 bases of the junction unmatched. Germline CDR1 and CDR2: MGHRA and YSYEKL.

CDR3 DNA: TGCGCCAGCAGCCAAGAAGCTAGGCACACCAACGGATATGGCTACACCTTC. Its translation is CASSQEARHTNGYGYTF. The chain joins TRBV4-3 to TRBJ1-2; D is undetermined. Per the germline V gene, CDR1 is LGHNA and CDR2 is YSLEER. Trimming pared 0 bases from V and 5 bases from J, leaving 19 bases between. The CDR3 is 17 residues long.

This clone was picked up a small number of times. The V and J genes are TRBV6-6 and TRBJ2-1, with unresolved D. This CDR3 comprises 12 residues. Germline-derived CDR1 and CDR2 are MNHNY and SVGAGI (reference sequence). Trimming took off 0 bases at V and 7 bases at J, with 4 bases between the two ends. This CDR3 reads CASSYSMNEQFF. The CDR3 nucleotides read TGTGCCAGCAGTTACTCGATGAATGAGCAGTTCTTC.